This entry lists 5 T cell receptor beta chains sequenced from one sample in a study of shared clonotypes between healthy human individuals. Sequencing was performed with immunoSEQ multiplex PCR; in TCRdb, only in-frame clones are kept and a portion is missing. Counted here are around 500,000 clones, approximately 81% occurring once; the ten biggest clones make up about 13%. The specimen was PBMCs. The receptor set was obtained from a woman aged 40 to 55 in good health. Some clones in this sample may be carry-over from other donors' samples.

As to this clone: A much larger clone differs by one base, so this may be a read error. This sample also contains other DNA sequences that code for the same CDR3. The chain's CDR3 is CASSARSGVSTEAFF. The CDR3 DNA reads as TGCGCCAGCAGCGCCCGCTCTGGGGTTTCCACTGAAGCTTTCTTT. The chain joins TRBV9 to TRBJ1-1; D is ambiguous. From germline, CDR1 is SGDLS and CDR2 YYNGEE. The CDR3 is 15 amino acids.

CDR3 sequence reads: CASIWRESTGELFF. DNA for the CDR3: TGTGCCAGCATTTGGCGGGAGAGCACCGGGGAGCTGTTTTTT. The genes are TRBV21-1 and TRBJ2-2; the table's D call TRBD2 went unverified against the DNA. TRBV21-1 is a recognized pseudogene. The CDR3 is 14 residues long.

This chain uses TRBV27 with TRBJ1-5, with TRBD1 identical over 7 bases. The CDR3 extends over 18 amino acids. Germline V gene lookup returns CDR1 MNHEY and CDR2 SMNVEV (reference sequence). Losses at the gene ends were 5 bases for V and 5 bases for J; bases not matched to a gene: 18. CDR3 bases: TGTGCCAGCAGTACCCTCGGAGGGGGCCCAGACCTGGATCAGCCCCAGCATTTT. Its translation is CASSTLGGGPDLDQPQHF.

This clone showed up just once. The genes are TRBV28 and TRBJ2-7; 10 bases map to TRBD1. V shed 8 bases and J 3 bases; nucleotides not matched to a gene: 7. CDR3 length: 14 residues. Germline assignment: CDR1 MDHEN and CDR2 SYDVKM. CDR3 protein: CASVTGQGSYEQYF. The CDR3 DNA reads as TGTGCCAGCGTCACGGGACAGGGGAGCTACGAGCAGTACTTC.

For the CDR3, the DNA is TGTGCCAGCTCACCAGAGGAAGCGGGAGGCACAGATACGCAGTATTTT. Translating it yields CASSPEEAGGTDTQYF. This chain connects TRBV18 to TRBJ2-3; 8 nucleotides agree with TRBD2. Trimming cost V 2 bases and J 1 base; bases outside gene matches: 5. Germline CDR1 is KGHSH and CDR2 is LQKENI. The CDR3 totals 16 residues.